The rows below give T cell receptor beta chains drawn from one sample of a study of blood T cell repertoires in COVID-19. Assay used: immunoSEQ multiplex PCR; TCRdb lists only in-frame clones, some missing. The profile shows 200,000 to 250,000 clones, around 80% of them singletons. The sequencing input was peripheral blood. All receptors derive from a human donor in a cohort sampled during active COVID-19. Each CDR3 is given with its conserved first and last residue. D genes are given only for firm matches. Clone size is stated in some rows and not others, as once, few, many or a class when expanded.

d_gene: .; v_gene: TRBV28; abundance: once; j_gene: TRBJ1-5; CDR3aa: CASSPGGNNQPQHF; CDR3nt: TGTGCCAGCAGTCCCGGGGGGAACAATCAGCCCCAGCATTTT
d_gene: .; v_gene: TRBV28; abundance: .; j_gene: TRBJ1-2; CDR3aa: CASSFGGAGGYTF; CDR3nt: TGTGCCAGCAGTTTTGGGGGGGCGGGGGGCTACACCTTC
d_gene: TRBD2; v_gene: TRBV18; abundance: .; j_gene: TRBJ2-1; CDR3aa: CASSSRTGSTSGLDNEQFF; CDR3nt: TGTGCCAGCTCATCAAGGACAGGATCGACTAGCGGGCTGGACAATGAGCAGTTCTTC
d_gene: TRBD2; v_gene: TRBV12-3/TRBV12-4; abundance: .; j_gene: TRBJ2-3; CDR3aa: CASGTSGDTQYF; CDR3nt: TGTGCCAGCGGGACTAGCGGGGATACGCAGTATTTT
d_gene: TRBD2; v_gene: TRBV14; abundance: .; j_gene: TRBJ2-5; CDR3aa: CASSPGLAGRETQYF; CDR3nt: TGTGCCAGCAGCCCGGGACTAGCGGGACGGGAGACCCAGTACTTC
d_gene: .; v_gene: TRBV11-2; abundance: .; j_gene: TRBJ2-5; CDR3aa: CASSWEGGLWETQYF; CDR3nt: TGTGCCAGCAGCTGGGAGGGGGGACTGTGGGAGACCCAGTACTTC
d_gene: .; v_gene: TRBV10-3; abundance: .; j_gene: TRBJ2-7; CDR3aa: CAISAVPATYEQYF; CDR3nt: TGTGCCATCAGTGCTGTGCCAGCGACCTACGAGCAGTACTTC
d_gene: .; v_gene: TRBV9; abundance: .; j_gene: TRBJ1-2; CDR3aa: CASSASLLTQSMYGYTF; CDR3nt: TGTGCCAGCAGCGCTTCCCTCCTCACACAGAGCATGTATGGCTACACCTTC
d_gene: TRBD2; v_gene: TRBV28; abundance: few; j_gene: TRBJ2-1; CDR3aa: CASRAFSGSSYNEQFF; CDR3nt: TGTGCCAGCAGAGCATTCAGCGGGAGTTCCTACAATGAGCAGTTCTTC
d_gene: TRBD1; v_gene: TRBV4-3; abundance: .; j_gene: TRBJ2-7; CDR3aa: CASSQGGQDPYEQYF; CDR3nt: TGCGCCAGCAGCCAAGGAGGACAGGACCCCTACGAGCAGTACTTC
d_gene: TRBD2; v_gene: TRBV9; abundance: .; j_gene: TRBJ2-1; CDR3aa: CASSSGGAGEQFF; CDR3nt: TGTGCCAGCAGCTCCGGGGGGGCCGGTGAGCAGTTCTTC
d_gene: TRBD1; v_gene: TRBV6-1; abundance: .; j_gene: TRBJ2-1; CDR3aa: CASSEFLDRDLYNEQFF; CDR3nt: TGTGCCAGCAGTGAATTCCTGGACAGGGACCTCTACAATGAGCAGTTCTTC
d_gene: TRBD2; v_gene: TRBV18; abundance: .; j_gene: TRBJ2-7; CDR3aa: CASSPIPLLAGGSYEQYF; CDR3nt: TGTGCCAGCTCACCAATTCCCCTACTAGCGGGAGGTTCCTACGAGCAGTACTTC
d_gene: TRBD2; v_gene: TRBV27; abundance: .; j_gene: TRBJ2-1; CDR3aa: CASSLGLDGRNYNEQFF; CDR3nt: TGTGCCAGCAGTTTAGGGTTGGACGGGAGGAACTACAATGAGCAGTTCTTC
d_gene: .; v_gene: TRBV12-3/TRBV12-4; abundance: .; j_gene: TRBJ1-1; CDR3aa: CASRRERGEAFF; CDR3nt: TGTGCCAGCAGGCGGGAGCGCGGTGAAGCTTTCTTT
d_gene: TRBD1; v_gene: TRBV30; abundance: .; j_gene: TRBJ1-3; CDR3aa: CAWGGTGRFSGNTIYF; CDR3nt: TGTGCCTGGGGTGGGACAGGACGATTCTCTGGAAACACCATATATTTT
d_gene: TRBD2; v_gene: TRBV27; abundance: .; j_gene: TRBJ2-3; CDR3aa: CASSFSGLALDTQYF; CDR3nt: TGTGCCAGCAGTTTCTCGGGACTAGCGCTAGATACGCAGTATTTT
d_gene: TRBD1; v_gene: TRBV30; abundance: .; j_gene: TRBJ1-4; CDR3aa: CAWSVYRGRPTNEKLFF; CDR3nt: TGTGCCTGGAGTGTATACAGGGGAAGGCCAACTAATGAAAAACTGTTTTTT
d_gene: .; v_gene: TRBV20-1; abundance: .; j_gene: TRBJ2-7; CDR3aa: CSAPLKYEQYF; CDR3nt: TGCAGTGCTCCACTTAAGTACGAGCAGTACTTC
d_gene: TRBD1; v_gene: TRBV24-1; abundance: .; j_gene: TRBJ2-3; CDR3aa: CATSDPRDRTDTQYF; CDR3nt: TGTGCCACCAGTGATCCCCGGGACAGGACAGATACGCAGTATTTT
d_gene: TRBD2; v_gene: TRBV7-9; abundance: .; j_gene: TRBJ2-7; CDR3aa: CAIGTSGITYEQYF; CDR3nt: TGTGCCATCGGGACTAGCGGGATTACCTACGAGCAGTACTTC
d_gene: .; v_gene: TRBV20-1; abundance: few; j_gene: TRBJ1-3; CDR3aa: CSASANRVSGNTIYF; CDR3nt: TGCAGTGCTAGTGCTAACAGGGTCTCTGGAAACACCATATATTTT
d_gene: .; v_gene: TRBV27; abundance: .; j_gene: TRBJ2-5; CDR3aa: CASSLQGQRTQYF; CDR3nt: TGTGCCAGCAGTTTGCAGGGGCAAAGGACCCAGTACTTC
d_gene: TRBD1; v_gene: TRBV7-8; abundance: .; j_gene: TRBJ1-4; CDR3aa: CASSADRGRKLFF; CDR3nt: TGTGCCAGCAGCGCGGACAGGGGAAGAAAACTGTTTTTT
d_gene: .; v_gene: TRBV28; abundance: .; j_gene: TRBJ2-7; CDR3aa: CASSSSAAGRYEQYF; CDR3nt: TGTGCCAGCAGCTCATCGGCGGCAGGGAGGTACGAGCAGTACTTC
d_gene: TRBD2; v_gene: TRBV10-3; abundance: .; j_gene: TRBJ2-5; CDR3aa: CAIRKGTNQETQYF; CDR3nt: TGTGCCATCAGAAAAGGGACTAACCAAGAGACCCAGTACTTC
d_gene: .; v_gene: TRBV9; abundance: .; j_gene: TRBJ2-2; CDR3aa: CASSVDLPGVRSNTGELFF; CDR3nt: TGTGCCAGCAGCGTTGACCTGCCGGGGGTTCGATCGAACACCGGGGAGCTGTTTTTT
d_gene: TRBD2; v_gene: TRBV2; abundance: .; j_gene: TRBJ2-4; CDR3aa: CASEREGKVKNIQYF; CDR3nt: TGTGCCAGCGAGCGGGAGGGCAAAGTAAAAAACATTCAGTACTTC
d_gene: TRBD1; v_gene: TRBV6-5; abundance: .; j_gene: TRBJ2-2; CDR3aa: CAATGGRKSGELFF; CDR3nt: TGTGCCGCTACAGGGGGGAGAAAGAGCGGGGAGCTGTTTTTT